Reported below is one T cell receptor (beta chain). This sample stems from a study of cytomegalovirus exposure and HLA in healthy donors. In the PCR, 60 Vbeta and 13 Jbeta primers were used. The assay was immunoSEQ multiplex PCR, and TCRdb's table has in-frame clones only and misses some. The table includes approximately 190,000 clones, about 90% detected once. Trimming pared 4 bases from V and 1 base from J, leaving 11 bases between. This CDR3 comprises 14 residues. The V gene's germline CDR1 is MNHNS and CDR2 SASEGT. The receptor's source is a boy between 2 and 10 years old in good health and CMV-seronegative. The sample taken for sequencing was PBMCs. This chain links TRBV6-1 with TRBJ2-7; no clear D gene. The CDR3 protein is CASSATQNSYEQYF. CDR3 bases: TGTGCCAGCAGTGCTACACAGAATTCCTACGAGCAGTACTTC.